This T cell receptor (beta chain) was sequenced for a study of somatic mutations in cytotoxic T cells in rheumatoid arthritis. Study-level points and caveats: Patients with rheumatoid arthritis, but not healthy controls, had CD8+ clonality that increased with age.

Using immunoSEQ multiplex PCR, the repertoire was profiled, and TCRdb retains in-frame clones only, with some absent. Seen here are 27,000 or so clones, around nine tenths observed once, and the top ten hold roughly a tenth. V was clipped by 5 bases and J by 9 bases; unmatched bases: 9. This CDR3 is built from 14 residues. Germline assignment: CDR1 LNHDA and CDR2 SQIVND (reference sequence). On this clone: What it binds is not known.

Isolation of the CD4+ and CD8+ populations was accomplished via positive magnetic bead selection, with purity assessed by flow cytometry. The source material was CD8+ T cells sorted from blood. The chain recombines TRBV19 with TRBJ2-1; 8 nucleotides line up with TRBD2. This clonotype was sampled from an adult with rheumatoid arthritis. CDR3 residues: CASSEEAGEGEQFF. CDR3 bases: TGTGCCAGTAGTGAGGAAGCGGGAGAGGGTGAGCAGTTCTTC.